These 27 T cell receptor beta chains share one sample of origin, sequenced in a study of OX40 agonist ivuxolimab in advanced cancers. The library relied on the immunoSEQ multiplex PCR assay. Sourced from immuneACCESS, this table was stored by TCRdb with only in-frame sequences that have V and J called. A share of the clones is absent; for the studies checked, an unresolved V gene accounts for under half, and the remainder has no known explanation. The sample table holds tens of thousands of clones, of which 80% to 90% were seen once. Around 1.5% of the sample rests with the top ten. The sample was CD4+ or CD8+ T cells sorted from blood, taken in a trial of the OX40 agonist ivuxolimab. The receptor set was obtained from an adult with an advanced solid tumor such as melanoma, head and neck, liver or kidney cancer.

In nucleotides, the CDR3 is TGTGCCAGCACCGGGACAGTATCGCGAATTAGTGAAGCTTTCTTT. The encoded protein is CASTGTVSRISEAFF. The J gene is TRBJ1-1, the V gene TRBV6-1; 7 bases are shared with TRBD1. The CDR3 has 15 residues. Unmatched junction bases numbered 15, after V lost 7 bases and J lost 7 bases. The germline V gene encodes CDR1 MNHNS and CDR2 SASEGT.

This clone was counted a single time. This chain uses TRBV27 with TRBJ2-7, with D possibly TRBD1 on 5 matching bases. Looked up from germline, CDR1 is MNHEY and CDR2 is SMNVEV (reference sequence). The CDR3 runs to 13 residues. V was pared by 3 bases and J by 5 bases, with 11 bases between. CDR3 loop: CASSFTGFDEQYF. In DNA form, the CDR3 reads TGTGCCAGCAGTTTTACAGGTTTTGACGAGCAGTACTTC.

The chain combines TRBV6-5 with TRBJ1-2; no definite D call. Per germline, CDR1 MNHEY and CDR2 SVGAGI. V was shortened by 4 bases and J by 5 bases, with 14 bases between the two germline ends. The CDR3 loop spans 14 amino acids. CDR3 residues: CASSSPGFRYGYTF. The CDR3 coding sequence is TGTGCCAGCAGTTCCCCCGGGTTCCGGTATGGCTACACCTTC.

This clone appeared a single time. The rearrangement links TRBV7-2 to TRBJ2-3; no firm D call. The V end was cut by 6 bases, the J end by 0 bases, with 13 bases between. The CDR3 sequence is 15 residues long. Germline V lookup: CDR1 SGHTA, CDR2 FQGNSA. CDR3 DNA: TGTGCCAGCAGTTCGACCCTCACTAGCACAGATACGCAGTATTTT. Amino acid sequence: CASSSTLTSTDTQYF. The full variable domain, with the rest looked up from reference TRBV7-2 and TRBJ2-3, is GAGVSQSPSNKVTEKGKDVELRCDPISGHTALYWYRQSLGQGLEFLIYFQGNSAPDKSGLPSDRFSAERTGGSVSTLTIQRTQQEDSAVYLCASSSTLTSTDTQYFGPGTRLTVL.

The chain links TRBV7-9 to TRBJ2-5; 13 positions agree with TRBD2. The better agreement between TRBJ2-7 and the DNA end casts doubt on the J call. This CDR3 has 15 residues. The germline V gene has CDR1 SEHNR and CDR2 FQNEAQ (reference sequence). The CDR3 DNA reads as TGTGCCAGCAGCTCCGGGACTAGCGGGGCCTACGAGCAGTACTTC. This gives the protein CASSSGTSGAYEQYF.

The CDR3 region is CASSTSGGNYGYTF. CDR3 coding DNA: TGCGCCAGCAGCACCTCAGGGGGTAACTATGGCTACACCTTC. The chain uses TRBV5-1 and TRBJ1-2, with TRBD1 matching 7 bases. This CDR3 spans 14 amino acids. V lost 4 bases, J lost 1 base, and 4 bases stayed unmatched. CDR1 is SGHRS and CDR2 is YFSETQ in the germline V gene. Complete variable domain (other parts from reference TRBV5-1 and TRBJ1-2): KAGVTQTPRYLIKTRGQQVTLSCSPISGHRSVSWYQQTPGQGLQFLFEYFSETQRNKGNFPGRFSGRQFSNSRSEMNVSTLELGDSALYLCASSTSGGNYGYTFGSGTRLTVV.

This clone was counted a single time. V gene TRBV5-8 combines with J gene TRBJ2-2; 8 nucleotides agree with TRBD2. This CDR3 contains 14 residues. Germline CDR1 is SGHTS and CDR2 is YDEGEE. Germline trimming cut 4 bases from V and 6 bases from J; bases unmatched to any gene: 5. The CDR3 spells CASSTFGGAGELFF. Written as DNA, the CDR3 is TGTGCCAGCAGCACATTCGGGGGGGCCGGGGAGCTGTTTTTT.

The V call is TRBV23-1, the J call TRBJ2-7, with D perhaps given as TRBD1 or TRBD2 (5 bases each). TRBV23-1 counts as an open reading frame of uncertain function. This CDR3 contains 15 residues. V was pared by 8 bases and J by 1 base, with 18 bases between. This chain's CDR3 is CASRRAGPRSYEQYF. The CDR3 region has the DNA TGCGCCAGCCGGCGGGCAGGGCCGAGGTCCTACGAGCAGTACTTC.

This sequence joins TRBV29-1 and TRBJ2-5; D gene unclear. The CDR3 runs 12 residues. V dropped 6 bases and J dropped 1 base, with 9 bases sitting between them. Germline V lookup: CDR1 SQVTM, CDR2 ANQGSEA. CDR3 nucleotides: TGCAGCGTCCGGACGGGCCAAGAGACCCAGTACTTC. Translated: CSVRTGQETQYF.

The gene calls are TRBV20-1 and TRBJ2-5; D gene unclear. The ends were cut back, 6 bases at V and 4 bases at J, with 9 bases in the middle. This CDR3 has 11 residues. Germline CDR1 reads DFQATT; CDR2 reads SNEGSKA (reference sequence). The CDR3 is CSALSRETQYF. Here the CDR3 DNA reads TGCAGTGCCCTAAGCAGAGAGACCCAGTACTTC.

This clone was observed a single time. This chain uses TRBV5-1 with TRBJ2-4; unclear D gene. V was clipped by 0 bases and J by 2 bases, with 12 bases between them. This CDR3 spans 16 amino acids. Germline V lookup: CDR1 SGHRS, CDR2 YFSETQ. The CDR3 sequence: CASSLGLRGTKNIQYF. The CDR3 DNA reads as TGCGCCAGCAGCTTGGGCCTGCGTGGAACCAAAAACATTCAGTACTTC.

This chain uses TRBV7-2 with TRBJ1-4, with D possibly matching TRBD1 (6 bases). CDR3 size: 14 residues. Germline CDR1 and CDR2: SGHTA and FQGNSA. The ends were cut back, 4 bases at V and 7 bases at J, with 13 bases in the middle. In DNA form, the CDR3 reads TGTGCCAGCAGCTCGGACAGTAGAAGTGAAAAACTGTTTTTT. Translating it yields CASSSDSRSEKLFF.

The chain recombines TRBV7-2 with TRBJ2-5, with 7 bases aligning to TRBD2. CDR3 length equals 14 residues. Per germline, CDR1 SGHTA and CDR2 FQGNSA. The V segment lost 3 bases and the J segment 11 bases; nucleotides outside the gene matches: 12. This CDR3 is CASSLSGTSGEQYF. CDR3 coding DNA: TGTGCCAGCAGCTTGAGCGGGACCTCTGGGGAGCAGTACTTC. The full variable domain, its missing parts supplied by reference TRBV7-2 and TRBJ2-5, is GAGVSQSPSNKVTEKGKDVELRCDPISGHTALYWYRQSLGQGLEFLIYFQGNSAPDKSGLPSDRFSAERTGGSVSTLTIQRTQQEDSAVYLCASSLSGTSGEQYFGPGTRLLVL.

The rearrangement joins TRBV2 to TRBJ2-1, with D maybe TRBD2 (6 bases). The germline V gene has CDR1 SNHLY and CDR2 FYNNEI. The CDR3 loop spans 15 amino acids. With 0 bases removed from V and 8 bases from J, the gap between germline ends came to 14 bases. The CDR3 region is CASSEADLARDEQFF. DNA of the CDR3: TGTGCCAGCAGTGAAGCGGACCTAGCGAGAGATGAGCAGTTCTTC.

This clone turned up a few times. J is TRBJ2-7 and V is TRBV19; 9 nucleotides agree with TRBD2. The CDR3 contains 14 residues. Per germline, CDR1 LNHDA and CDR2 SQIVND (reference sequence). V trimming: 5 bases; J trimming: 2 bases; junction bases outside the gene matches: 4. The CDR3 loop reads CASSARTSAYEQYF. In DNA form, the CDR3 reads TGTGCCAGTAGTGCCCGGACTAGCGCCTACGAGCAGTACTTC.

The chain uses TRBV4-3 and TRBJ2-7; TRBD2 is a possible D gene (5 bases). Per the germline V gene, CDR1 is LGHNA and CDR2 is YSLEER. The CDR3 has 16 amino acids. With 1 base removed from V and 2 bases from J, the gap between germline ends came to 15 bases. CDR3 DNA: TGCGCCAGCAGCCAAGTTTTCGCGGAGGCCCCCTACGAGCAGTACTTC. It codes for CASSQVFAEAPYEQYF.

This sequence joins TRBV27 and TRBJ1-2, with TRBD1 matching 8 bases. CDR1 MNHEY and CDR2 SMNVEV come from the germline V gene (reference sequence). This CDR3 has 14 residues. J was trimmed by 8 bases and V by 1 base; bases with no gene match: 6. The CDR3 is CASSLYQGAGGYTF. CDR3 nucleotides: TGTGCCAGCAGTTTATACCAGGGGGCTGGGGGCTACACCTTC.

Written as DNA, the CDR3 is TGTGCCAGCACCCCCGGCGGGGGGAGTCACTATGGCTACACCTTC. As protein: CASTPGGGSHYGYTF. The genes are TRBV7-2 and TRBJ1-2; the D gene is possibly TRBD1 (5 bases). V lost 7 bases and J 3 bases, leaving 18 bases between the germline ends. Germline CDR1 SGHTA, CDR2 FQGNSA. The CDR3 covers 15 residues.

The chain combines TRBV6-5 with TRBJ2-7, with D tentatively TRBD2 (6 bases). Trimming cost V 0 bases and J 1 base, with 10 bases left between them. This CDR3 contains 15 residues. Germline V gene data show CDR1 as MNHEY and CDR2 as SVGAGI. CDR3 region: CASSYSFGRSYEQYF. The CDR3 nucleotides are TGTGCCAGCAGTTACTCTTTCGGGAGATCCTACGAGCAGTACTTC.

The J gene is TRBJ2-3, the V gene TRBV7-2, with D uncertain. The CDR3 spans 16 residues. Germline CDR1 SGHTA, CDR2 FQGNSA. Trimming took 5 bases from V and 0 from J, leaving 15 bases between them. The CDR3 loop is CASSLGQRTSTDTQYF. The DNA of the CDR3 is TGTGCCAGCAGCCTCGGGCAGCGCACTAGCACAGATACGCAGTATTTT.

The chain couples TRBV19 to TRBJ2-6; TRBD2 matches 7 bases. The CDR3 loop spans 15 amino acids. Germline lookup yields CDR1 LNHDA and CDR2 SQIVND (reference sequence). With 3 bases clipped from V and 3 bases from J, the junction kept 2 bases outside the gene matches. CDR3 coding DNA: TGTGCCAGTAGTATCGGCGGGGGTGGGGCCAACGTCCTGACTTTC. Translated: CASSIGGGGANVLTF.

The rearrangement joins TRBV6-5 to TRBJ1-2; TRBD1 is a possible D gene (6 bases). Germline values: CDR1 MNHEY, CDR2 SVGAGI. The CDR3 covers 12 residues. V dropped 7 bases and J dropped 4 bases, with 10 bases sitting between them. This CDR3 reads CASTGGFYGYTF. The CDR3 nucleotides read TGTGCCAGCACTGGGGGCTTCTATGGCTACACCTTC.

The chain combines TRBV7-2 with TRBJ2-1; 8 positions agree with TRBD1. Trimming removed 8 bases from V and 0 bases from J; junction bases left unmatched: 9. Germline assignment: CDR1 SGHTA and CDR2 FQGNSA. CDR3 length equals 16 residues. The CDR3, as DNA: TGTGCCAGCGAACACAGGGGGTCCAGCTCCTACAATGAGCAGTTCTTC. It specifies CASEHRGSSSYNEQFF. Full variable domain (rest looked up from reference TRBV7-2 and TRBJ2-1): GAGVSQSPSNKVTEKGKDVELRCDPISGHTALYWYRQSLGQGLEFLIYFQGNSAPDKSGLPSDRFSAERTGGSVSTLTIQRTQQEDSAVYLCASEHRGSSSYNEQFFGPGTRLTVL.

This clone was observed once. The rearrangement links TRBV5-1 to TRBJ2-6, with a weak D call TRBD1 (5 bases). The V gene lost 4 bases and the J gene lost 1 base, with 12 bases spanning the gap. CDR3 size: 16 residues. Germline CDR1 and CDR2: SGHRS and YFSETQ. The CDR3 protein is CASSPVSGSGANVLTF. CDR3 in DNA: TGCGCCAGCAGCCCCGTTTCAGGGTCTGGGGCCAACGTCCTGACTTTC. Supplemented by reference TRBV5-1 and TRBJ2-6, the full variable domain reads KAGVTQTPRYLIKTRGQQVTLSCSPISGHRSVSWYQQTPGQGLQFLFEYFSETQRNKGNFPGRFSGRQFSNSRSEMNVSTLELGDSALYLCASSPVSGSGANVLTFGAGSRLTVL.

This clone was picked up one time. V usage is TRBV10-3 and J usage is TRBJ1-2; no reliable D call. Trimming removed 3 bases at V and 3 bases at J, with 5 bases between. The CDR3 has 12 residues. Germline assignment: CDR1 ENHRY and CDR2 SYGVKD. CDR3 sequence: CAISEPDYGYTF. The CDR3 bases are TGTGCCATCAGTGAACCGGACTATGGCTACACCTTC.

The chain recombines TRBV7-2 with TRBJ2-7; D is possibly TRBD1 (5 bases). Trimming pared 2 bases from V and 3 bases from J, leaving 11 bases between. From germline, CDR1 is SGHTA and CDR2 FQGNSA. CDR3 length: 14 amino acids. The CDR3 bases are TGTGCCAGCAGCTTACTCGGACAATACTACGAGCAGTACTTC. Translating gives CASSLLGQYYEQYF.

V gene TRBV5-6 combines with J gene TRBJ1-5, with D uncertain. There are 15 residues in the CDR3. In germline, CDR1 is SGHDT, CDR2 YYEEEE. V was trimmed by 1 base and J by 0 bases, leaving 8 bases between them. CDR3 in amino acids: CASSLFAVSNQPQHF. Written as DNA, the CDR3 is TGTGCCAGCAGCTTGTTTGCCGTTAGCAATCAGCCCCAGCATTTT.